Below, 4 T cell receptor beta chains from the same sample are listed, as sequenced in a study of T cells of healthy individuals. TCRdb recomputed calls from the 5' RACE reads with MiXCR, one row per CDR3 protein. The table has about 100,000 distinct CDR3 sequences, 15% to 20% seen once. The receptor source for this set is a human donor in good health.

J is TRBJ1-1 and V is TRBV6-5; D remains unclear. Between the trimmed V and J ends, which lost 0 bases and 7 bases, there was a span of 12 bases. Germline-derived CDR1 and CDR2 are MNHEY and SVGAGI. The CDR3 contains 14 residues. The CDR3 DNA reads as TGTGCCAGCAGTTACTCTAGCCAGTCATTTGAAGCTTTCTTT. This gives the protein CASSYSSQSFEAFF.

The CDR3 DNA reads TGTGCCTGGAGCATCGGACAGGCCCTCTATGGCTACACCTTC. This sequence encodes CAWSIGQALYGYTF. The rearrangement joins TRBV30 to TRBJ1-2; 7 bases are a match to TRBD1. With 3 bases clipped from V and 4 bases from J, the junction kept 8 bases outside the gene matches. Germline CDR1 is GTSNPN and CDR2 is SVGIG (reference sequence). This CDR3 spans 14 amino acids.

The chain carries TRBV4-1 and TRBJ2-7; weak D call: TRBD2 (5 bases). V lost 1 base to trimming and J lost 0 bases, with 16 bases between them. Germline V gives CDR1 MGHRA, CDR2 YSYEKL. The CDR3 has 17 residues. The CDR3 here is CASSQVVTGISSYEQYF. In DNA, the CDR3 is TGCGCCAGCAGCCAAGTTGTAACGGGGATTAGCTCCTACGAGCAGTACTTC.

J is TRBJ2-2 and V is TRBV24-1; D not certain. CDR3 length equals 13 residues. Trimming cost V 5 bases and J 4 bases, with 7 bases left between them. Germline V gene lookup returns CDR1 KGHDR and CDR2 SFDVKD. CDR3 protein: CATSVLGTGELFF. CDR3 nucleotides: TGTGCCACCAGTGTCCTTGGCACCGGGGAGCTGTTTTTT.